This passage covers 18 T cell receptor beta chains from one sample sequenced in a study of beta chain features in type 1 diabetes. The sequenced template was cDNA made from the entire isolated RNA. TCRdb's table, derived via immunoSEQ multiplex PCR, lists solely in-frame clones and lacks some. The sample yields 300,000 or so clones, 7.5% to 9% seen once. Sequencing input: central memory CD4+ T cells from blood. These receptors all stem from a woman between 18 and 30 years old in good health.

This clone appeared many times. The chain is built from TRBV7-2 and TRBJ2-2; D remains unclear. With 1 base removed from V and 7 bases from J, the gap between germline ends came to 16 bases. This CDR3 is built from 16 residues. Germline-derived CDR1 and CDR2 are SGHTA and FQGNSA. The CDR3 is CASSLGASVGIGELFF. CDR3 DNA sequence: TGTGCCAGCAGCTTAGGTGCTTCGGTCGGCATCGGGGAGCTGTTTTTT.

This clone has just a few counts. This sequence joins TRBV18 and TRBJ2-3; 8 nucleotides match TRBD2. After removal of 2 bases from V and 3 bases from J, the junction contained 4 bases not matched to a gene. The CDR3 has 15 amino acids. Germline assignment: CDR1 KGHSH and CDR2 LQKENI. CDR3 sequence (DNA): TGTGCCAGCTCACCAAATAGCGGGAAGACAGATACGCAGTATTTT. Protein: CASSPNSGKTDTQYF.

This chain links TRBV5-1 with TRBJ2-3, with 11 bases identical to TRBD2. J lost 5 bases, V lost 4 bases, and 9 bases had no gene match. Germline-derived CDR1 and CDR2 are SGHRS and YFSETQ. This CDR3 contains 16 residues. The CDR3 coding sequence is TGCGCCAGCAGCGTACTAGCGGGAGCGTACGGAGATACGCAGTATTTT. It translates to CASSVLAGAYGDTQYF.

A word on this clone: Distinct nucleotide sequences in the sample also encode this CDR3. The chain combines TRBV5-1 with TRBJ1-1; D possibly corresponds to TRBD1 (5 bases). V lost 0 bases and J lost 4, with 7 bases in between. Germline CDR1 is SGHRS and CDR2 is YFSETQ. The CDR3 length is 13 residues. CDR3 sequence (DNA): TGCGCCAGCAGCTTGGTTCAGGGCACTGAAGCTTTCTTT. This translates into CASSLVQGTEAFF.

This CDR3 reads CASSIGLAGYSEQYF. The DNA for the CDR3 is TGTGCCAGCAGCATAGGACTAGCGGGATATTCCGAGCAGTACTTC. The gene calls are TRBV5-6 and TRBJ2-7; 12 bases agree with TRBD2. The CDR3 consists of 15 residues. V was clipped by 4 bases and J by 6 bases; unmatched bases: 8. The germline V gene has CDR1 SGHDT and CDR2 YYEEEE.

This clone was detected many times. Compared with germline, one end of the junction differs, possibly owing to a read error. This chain links TRBV23-1 with TRBJ1-2; maybe TRBD1 (5 bases). TRBV23-1 is an open reading frame, and its role is uncertain. The CDR3 has 13 residues. This CDR3 is CASSQSGSGTPSF. For the CDR3, the DNA is TGCGCCAGCAGTCAATCGGGTTCAGGGACTCCCTCCTTC.

This chain joins TRBV7-2 and TRBJ2-7, with 12 bases lining up with TRBD2. Trimming at V came to 10 bases and at J to 7 bases, leaving 8 bases not matched to a gene. CDR1 is SGHTA and CDR2 is FQGNSA in the germline V gene. The CDR3 contains 13 residues. The CDR3 spells CAILLAGGREQYF. Written as DNA, the CDR3 is TGTGCCATCCTCCTAGCGGGAGGGCGGGAGCAGTACTTC.

The chain carries TRBV28 and TRBJ2-2, with 14 bases identical to TRBD2. Trimming cost V 7 bases and J 3 bases; bases outside gene matches: 13. The CDR3 runs to 19 residues. Per germline, CDR1 MDHEN and CDR2 SYDVKM. CDR3 nucleotide sequence: TGTGCCAGCAACCCGGGACTAGCGGGAGTAATCCATGACACCGGGGAGCTGTTTTTT. This translates into CASNPGLAGVIHDTGELFF.

The sample holds a few counts of this clone. DNA of the CDR3: TGTGCCAGCAGAAATATCTTCGCAGGTTCCCGTGGCTACACCTTC. It codes for CASRNIFAGSRGYTF. This chain links TRBV5-4 with TRBJ1-2; D remains unclear. In germline, CDR1 is SGHNT, CDR2 YYREEE (reference sequence). V dropped 5 bases and J dropped 7 bases, with 21 bases sitting between them. CDR3 length: 15 residues. The whole variable domain, remainder taken from reference TRBV5-4 and TRBJ1-2, is ETGVTQSPTHLIKTRGQQVTLRCSSQSGHNTVSWYQQALGQGPQFIFQYYREEENGRGNFPPRFSGLQFPNYSSELNVNALELDDSALYLCASRNIFAGSRGYTFGSGTRLTVV.

This clone has a handful of counts. The chain has TRBV5-4 and TRBJ2-7; 10 bases are a match to TRBD1. CDR1 is SGHNT, CDR2 YYREEE, per germline (reference sequence). The length of the CDR3 is 15 residues. The trim removed 3 bases at V and 2 bases at J, leaving 5 bases unmatched. The CDR3 protein is CASSSRQGAAYEQYF. The CDR3 nucleotides read TGTGCCAGCAGCTCCCGACAGGGGGCAGCCTACGAGCAGTACTTC.

This clone appeared a few times. The genes are TRBV6-1 and TRBJ1-1; no clear D gene. Trimming cost V 7 bases and J 1 base, with 13 bases left between them. The CDR3 spans 14 residues. Germline V CDR1 and CDR2: MNHNS, SASEGT. The CDR3 sequence is CASMVRRENTEAFF. The CDR3 DNA is TGTGCCAGCATGGTTCGGCGAGAGAACACTGAAGCTTTCTTT.

The table lists this clone with many counts. The V call is TRBV28, the J call TRBJ2-1; 11 bases are shared with TRBD2. Germline CDR1 is MDHEN and CDR2 is SYDVKM. Losses at the gene ends were 6 bases for V and 7 bases for J; bases not matched to a gene: 8. The CDR3 totals 15 residues. The CDR3, as DNA: TGTGCCAGCAGAAGAACTAGCGGGAGAACTAATGAGCAGTTCTTC. Encoded protein: CASRRTSGRTNEQFF.

This chain uses TRBV4-3 with TRBJ2-7; D is perhaps TRBD1 or TRBD2 (5 bases each). V was trimmed by 5 bases and J by 0 bases, leaving 14 bases between them. Germline loops: CDR1 LGHNA, CDR2 YSLEER. The CDR3 sequence is 15 residues long. CDR3 DNA sequence: TGCGCCAGCAGCAAAGGATCAGGGAGCTCCTACGAGCAGTACTTC. Its protein is CASSKGSGSSYEQYF.

The chain employs TRBV7-2 and TRBJ2-1, with no clear D. Trimming took off 1 base at V and 2 bases at J, with 6 bases between the two ends. The CDR3 runs 14 residues. Looked up from germline, CDR1 is SGHTA and CDR2 is FQGNSA. The CDR3 coding sequence is TGTGCCAGCAGCTTAGTGTCCACCTACAATGAGCAGTTCTTC. As protein: CASSLVSTYNEQFF.

The genes are TRBV19 and TRBJ2-3, with TRBD2 identical over 11 bases. Losses at the gene ends were 5 bases for V and 1 base for J; bases not matched to a gene: 5. Germline CDR1 is LNHDA and CDR2 is SQIVND (reference sequence). The length of the CDR3 is 16 residues. CDR3 protein: CASSPTSGRGTDTQYF. The CDR3 bases are TGTGCCAGTAGTCCAACTAGCGGGAGAGGCACAGATACGCAGTATTTT.

This clone was seen more than once but under ten times. The chain employs TRBV4-2 and TRBJ1-2; D is unresolved. Trimming stripped 0 bases from V and 5 bases from J, with 13 bases between. The germline V gene has CDR1 LGHNA and CDR2 YNFKEQ. The CDR3 sequence is 15 residues long. The CDR3 is CASSQDVRALYGYTF. The CDR3, as DNA: TGTGCCAGCAGCCAAGATGTTAGGGCTCTGTATGGCTACACCTTC.

CDR3 bases: TGTGCCACCGTTGCGGGAGGTAGCTCCTACAATGAGCAGTTCTTC. Translated: CATVAGGSSYNEQFF. This chain links TRBV15 with TRBJ2-1, with 8 positions matching TRBD2. Germline lookup yields CDR1 LNHNV and CDR2 YYDKDF (reference sequence). V shed 8 bases, J shed 0 bases, and the junction held 6 bases outside the gene matches. The CDR3 has 15 amino acids.

This clone has at least ten counts. Other DNA sequences in this sample translate to the same CDR3. The CDR3 loop reads CASSPLAGGNEQFF. The CDR3 nucleotides are TGTGCCAGCAGCCCACTAGCGGGAGGCAATGAGCAGTTCTTC. The rearrangement joins TRBV14 to TRBJ2-1; 12 bases are shared with TRBD2. After removal of 4 bases from V and 6 bases from J, the junction contained 1 base not matched to a gene. The CDR3 totals 14 residues. Germline values: CDR1 SGHDN, CDR2 FVKESK.